These 22 T cell receptor beta chains share one sample of origin, sequenced in a study of T cells after yellow fever vaccination. TCRdb re-derived calls from the 5' RACE reads in MiXCR, one entry per CDR3 protein. Found here are 65,000 to 70,000 distinct CDR3 sequences, approximately 5.9% of them singletons; the top ten hold 2.2%. The sample in question was CD4+ T cells sorted from PBMCs, obtained around 15 days after the first yellow fever vaccination. The receptors here all came from a man between 18 and 29 years old who received the YFV17D yellow fever vaccine.

The sample holds many counts of this clonotype. The chain carries TRBV3-1 and TRBJ2-6, with TRBD2 as a possible D gene (6 bases). The CDR3 loop spans 16 amino acids. V gave up 6 bases and J gave up 3 bases, with 15 bases separating them. Germline CDR1 is LGHDT and CDR2 is YNNKEL (reference sequence). The CDR3 DNA reads TGTGCCAGCAGTCGGTTGGAGGGGCGTGGGGCCAACGTCCTGACTTTC. Amino acid sequence: CASSRLEGRGANVLTF. Using reference TRBV3-1 and TRBJ2-6 for the parts outside the CDR3, the full variable domain is DTAVSQTPKYLVTQMGNDKSIKCEQNLGHDTMYWYKQDSKKFLKIMFSYNNKELIINETVPNRFSPKSPDKAHLNLHINSLELGDSAVYFCASSRLEGRGANVLTFGAGSRLTVL.

This clonotype occurred many times. This chain uses TRBV7-2 with TRBJ2-3; a possible D gene is TRBD2 (7 bases). This CDR3 spans 16 amino acids. Trimming took off 5 bases at V and 2 bases at J, with 17 bases between the two ends. The germline V gene has CDR1 SGHTA and CDR2 FQGNSA. CDR3 sequence reads: CASSRLGGAVTDTQYF. The CDR3 nucleotides are TGTGCCAGCAGCCGCCTAGGGGGGGCTGTCACAGATACGCAGTATTTT.

This clonotype was recorded at least ten times. J is TRBJ2-5 and V is TRBV7-3; D is uncertain. This CDR3 has 15 amino acids. V was trimmed by 2 bases and J by 2 bases, leaving 12 bases between them. Germline V gene lookup returns CDR1 SGHTA and CDR2 FQGTGA. The CDR3 DNA follows: TGTGCCAGCAGCTTAGGTACTAACTCACAAGAGACCCAGTACTTC. This codes for CASSLGTNSQETQYF.

This clonotype was observed many times. J is TRBJ1-1 and V is TRBV9; D is unresolved. The germline CDR1 and CDR2 sequences are SGDLS and YYNGEE. V lost 0 bases to trimming and J lost 1 base, with 10 bases between them. This CDR3 has 15 residues. CDR3 sequence: CASSVASIGNTEAFF. CDR3 DNA: TGTGCCAGCAGCGTAGCTTCGATCGGGAACACTGAAGCTTTCTTT.

The table lists this clonotype with many counts. This rearrangement joins TRBV4-2 to TRBJ1-4; 8 positions agree with TRBD1. Unmatched junction bases numbered 12, after V lost 4 bases and J lost 8 bases. Germline CDR1 reads LGHNA; CDR2 reads YNFKEQ. The CDR3 totals 16 residues. The CDR3 coding sequence is TGTGCCAGCAGCCCGGCAGGGGCAGGGGGCGCGGAAAAACTGTTTTTT. It yields the protein CASSPAGAGGAEKLFF.

V is TRBV7-2 and J is TRBJ2-7; no reliable D call. Germline values: CDR1 SGHTA, CDR2 FQGNSA. The CDR3 length is 14 residues. Between the trimmed V and J ends, which lost 5 bases and 0 bases, there was a span of 11 bases. Here the CDR3 reads CASSLRLTSYEQYV. The CDR3 nucleotides read TGTGCCAGCAGCCTCCGACTGACCTCCTACGAGCAGTACGTC.

This clonotype occurred many times. This chain joins TRBV20-1 and TRBJ2-5; no firm D call. Germline CDR1 is DFQATT and CDR2 is SNEGSKA (reference sequence). Trimming cost V 6 bases and J 0 bases, with 8 bases left between them. The CDR3 consists of 12 residues. CDR3 residues: CSAQKDQETQYF. As DNA, the CDR3 is TGCAGTGCCCAGAAGGACCAAGAGACCCAGTACTTC.

This clonotype appeared many times. The genes are TRBV5-1 and TRBJ2-7; D is unresolved. CDR1 is SGHRS, CDR2 YFSETQ, per germline. CDR3 length: 14 residues. The V end lost 0 bases, the J end lost 1 base, and 8 bases lay between the germline ends. CDR3: CASSLDSDSYEQYF. For the CDR3, the DNA is TGCGCCAGCAGCTTGGACAGCGATTCCTACGAGCAGTACTTC.

Ten or more counts support this clonotype. The CDR3 reads CASSLVGTGSVRGTEAFF. CDR3 coding DNA: TGTGCCAGCAGCTTAGTTGGGACAGGGAGCGTCCGCGGCACTGAAGCTTTCTTT. The J gene is TRBJ1-1, the V gene TRBV7-2; 9 bases are shared with TRBD1. The CDR3 is 18 residues long. The V segment lost 1 base and the J segment 4 bases; nucleotides outside the gene matches: 13. Germline lookup yields CDR1 SGHTA and CDR2 FQGNSA.

This clonotype appeared many times. This chain joins TRBV2 and TRBJ2-7, with D possibly called TRBD1 or TRBD2 (5 bases each). Germline V lookup: CDR1 SNHLY, CDR2 FYNNEI. The V end lost 6 bases, the J end lost 10 bases, and 16 bases lay between the germline ends. The CDR3 totals 12 residues. The CDR3 here is CASRGDETKQYV. CDR3 bases: TGTGCCAGCAGGGGGGACGAGACAAAACAGTACGTC.

This clonotype was detected ten times or more. The chain has TRBV20-1 and TRBJ2-1, with 14 nucleotides matching TRBD2. This CDR3 is built from 15 residues. Per germline, CDR1 DFQATT and CDR2 SNEGSKA (reference sequence). J lost 5 bases, V lost 8 bases, and 8 bases had no gene match. The CDR3 protein is CSSRLAGGLNNEQFF. CDR3 coding DNA: TGCAGTTCTCGACTAGCGGGGGGGCTTAACAATGAGCAGTTCTTC.

At least ten counts were recorded for this clonotype. The chain uses TRBV7-2 and TRBJ2-2; weak D call: TRBD1 (6 bases). CDR1 SGHTA and CDR2 FQGNSA come from the germline V gene. The germline V and J ends were trimmed by 5 bases and 6 bases, with 13 bases remaining between them. This CDR3 spans 14 amino acids. The CDR3 DNA sequence: TGTGCCAGCAGCATTTCCGGACAGCCCGGGGAGCTGTTTTTT. Translating gives CASSISGQPGELFF.

This clonotype was recorded at least ten times. V usage is TRBV20-1 and J usage is TRBJ2-1; D remains ambiguous. Germline CDR1 is DFQATT and CDR2 is SNEGSKA (reference sequence). The CDR3 runs to 10 residues. Deletions cut 6 bases from V and 7 bases from J, with 7 bases between. The CDR3 spells CSADRNEQFF. CDR3 sequence (DNA): TGCAGTGCAGATAGGAATGAGCAGTTCTTC.

This clonotype was counted at least ten times. The gene calls are TRBV4-3 and TRBJ1-5, with D uncertain. V lost 0 bases and J 6 bases, leaving 12 bases between the germline ends. The CDR3 is made up of 15 amino acids. Germline CDR1 is LGHNA and CDR2 is YSLEER. As DNA, the CDR3 is TGCGCCAGCAGCCAAGACCCGGGGAACGGTCAGCCCCAGCATTTT. Translated, it gives CASSQDPGNGQPQHF.

This clonotype occurred many times. The rearrangement joins TRBV5-1 to TRBJ1-1; no reliable D call. V lost 4 bases to trimming and J lost 7 bases, with 17 bases between them. The germline V gene has CDR1 SGHRS and CDR2 YFSETQ. This CDR3 region has 14 residues. This chain's CDR3 is CASSPSWAADEAFF. The CDR3, as DNA: TGCGCCAGCAGCCCCAGTTGGGCGGCTGATGAAGCTTTCTTT.

This clonotype was observed many times. The V call is TRBV27, the J call TRBJ2-3; maybe TRBD1 (5 bases). V was shortened by 6 bases and J by 6 bases, with 13 bases between the two germline ends. The CDR3 loop spans 13 amino acids. Germline-derived CDR1 and CDR2 are MNHEY and SMNVEV (reference sequence). This chain's CDR3 is CASSLGAPDTQYF. In nucleotides, the CDR3 is TGTGCCAGCAGCTTAGGGGCCCCGGATACGCAGTATTTT.

The sample holds many counts of this clonotype. The chain is built from TRBV5-1 and TRBJ2-1; TRBD2 matches at 9 bases. The CDR3 is made up of 15 amino acids. V gave up 4 bases and J gave up 3 bases; unmatched junction bases: 5. CDR1 and CDR2 from the germline V gene are SGHRS and YFSETQ. The chain's CDR3 is CASSQLAGDYNEQFF. Written as DNA, the CDR3 is TGCGCCAGCAGCCAGTTAGCGGGGGACTACAATGAGCAGTTCTTC. Full variable domain (rest looked up from reference TRBV5-1 and TRBJ2-1): KAGVTQTPRYLIKTRGQQVTLSCSPISGHRSVSWYQQTPGQGLQFLFEYFSETQRNKGNFPGRFSGRQFSNSRSEMNVSTLELGDSALYLCASSQLAGDYNEQFFGPGTRLTVL.

This clonotype was observed many times. J is TRBJ1-5 and V is TRBV2, with D uncertain. The ends were cut back, 8 bases at V and 10 bases at J, with 24 bases in the middle. This CDR3 has 15 amino acids. Germline CDR1 and CDR2: SNHLY and FYNNEI. The CDR3 sequence: CASRMGLGSIKPQHF. DNA for the CDR3: TGTGCCAGCCGTATGGGTTTAGGGAGCATCAAACCCCAGCATTTT. Full variable domain (rest looked up from reference TRBV2 and TRBJ1-5): EPEVTQTPSHQVTQMGQEVILRCVPISNHLYFYWYRQILGQKVEFLVSFYNNEISEKSEIFDDQFSVERPDGSNFTLKIRSTKLEDSAMYFCASRMGLGSIKPQHFGDGTRLSIL.

This clonotype was recorded many times. The rearrangement uses TRBV4-3 and TRBJ2-3; 12 bases line up with TRBD2. Germline V gene sequence: CDR1 LGHNA, CDR2 YSLEER. The CDR3 totals 17 residues. V shed 1 base, J shed 2 bases, and the junction held 4 bases outside the gene matches. The CDR3: CASSQVASGGATDTQYF. The CDR3 DNA sequence: TGCGCCAGCAGCCAAGTGGCTAGCGGGGGGGCCACAGATACGCAGTATTTT.

This clonotype was observed at least ten times. V gene TRBV12-3 or TRBV12-4 combines with J gene TRBJ1-6; 7 nucleotides agree with TRBD1. CDR3 size: 14 residues. V was clipped by 6 bases and J by 6 bases; unmatched bases: 5. This CDR3 is CASSWTGRNSPLHF. Written as DNA, the CDR3 is TGTGCCAGCAGCTGGACAGGCCGTAATTCACCCCTCCACTTT.

This clonotype was picked up many times. The chain combines TRBV18 with TRBJ2-5; 8 positions match TRBD1. The CDR3 contains 14 residues. V lost 3 bases and J lost 4; bases outside the gene matches: 4. Germline V CDR1 and CDR2: KGHSH, LQKENI. The CDR3 DNA follows: TGTGCCAGCTCACCGGACAGGGTGGTAGAGACCCAGTACTTC. Protein sequence: CASSPDRVVETQYF.

This clonotype occurred many times. V and J are TRBV7-9 and TRBJ1-6; no definite D call. Between the trimmed V and J ends, which lost 1 base and 7 bases, there was a span of 11 bases. This CDR3 has 15 residues. CDR1 and CDR2 (germline): SEHNR, FQNEAQ (reference sequence). The CDR3 DNA reads as TGTGCCAGCAGCTTAGTATCAGTTAGGAATTCACCCCTCCACTTT. It translates to CASSLVSVRNSPLHF.